What follows describes a single T cell receptor beta chain. These data originate in a study of control samples from healthy donors and cancer patients. Sequenced by immunoSEQ multiplex PCR; TCRdb stores in-frame clones only, minus some. The table lists around 110,000 clones, over 90% of them singletons. The CDR3 consists of 15 residues. J gave up 1 base and V 4 bases, and 5 bases lay outside the gene matches. Looked up from germline, CDR1 is SNHLY and CDR2 is FYNNEI. Sequencing was done on a sample of blood. V gene TRBV2 combines with J gene TRBJ2-3; 7 nucleotides match TRBD1. The source of this sequence is a man aged 30-40 years in good health. CDR3 in amino acids: CASSVTQGGTDTQYF. DNA for the CDR3: TGTGCCAGCAGTGTAACGCAGGGGGGCACAGATACGCAGTATTTT.